Listed below are T cell receptor beta chains from one sample, sequenced in a study of identical twins. A single record per CDR3 protein comes from TCRdb applying MiXCR to the 5' RACE reads. The data show roughly 720,000 distinct CDR3 sequences, roughly 18% seen once. These same records also appear under a second study, on T cells expressing NK-cell markers.

The sequenced material came from PBMCs. These receptors all come from a woman younger than 30 in good health. Both conserved end residues are part of each CDR3. D genes are given only for firm matches. Expanded clones are given a class, and other clones once, few, many or no size at all.

>TRBJ2-2|TRBV6-1|-|-
TGTGCCAGCAGTCCGCGGACGGCCTTCAACACCGGGGAGCTGTTTTTT
CASSPRTAFNTGELFF
>TRBJ1-1|TRBV19|-|few
TGTGCCAGTAGTATAGGGACAGCTGAAGCTTTCTTT
CASSIGTAEAFF
>TRBJ1-1|TRBV20-1|-|-
TGCAGTGCTAGAGATGGGGGTCTCCCGAACACTGAAGCTTTCTTT
CSARDGGLPNTEAFF
>TRBJ2-7|TRBV10-1|TRBD2|few
TGCGCCAGCGTCCGGAGCGGGGGGCCCCACGAGCAGTACTTC
CASVRSGGPHEQYF
>TRBJ2-4|TRBV4-1|TRBD2|-
TGCGCCAGCAGCCAACCGGGACTAGCGGGGGGTAACATTCAGTACTTC
CASSQPGLAGGNIQYF
>TRBJ2-3|TRBV18|-|few
TGTGCCAGCTCGGGCGGGGGCCGCACAGATACGCAGTATTTT
CASSGGGRTDTQYF
>TRBJ2-7|TRBV11-3|-|-
TGTGCCAGCAGTGATCGCCTAAACTACGAGCAGTACTTC
CASSDRLNYEQYF
>TRBJ2-6|TRBV11-2|TRBD2|-
TGTGCCAGCAGCTTATTTAGCGGGGGTTCATCTGGGGCCAACGTCCTGACTTTC
CASSLFSGGSSGANVLTF
>TRBJ1-1|TRBV7-9|TRBD1|-
TGTGCCAGCAGCTTGGACAGGACTGACACTGAAGCTTTCTTT
CASSLDRTDTEAFF
>TRBJ1-1|TRBV20-1|TRBD1|-
TGCAGTGCCCAGCGACAGGGCCTCATGAACACTGAAGCTTTCTTT
CSAQRQGLMNTEAFF
>TRBJ2-7|TRBV5-1|-|-
TGCGCCAGCAGCTTGAACGGAAACTCCTACGAGCAGTACTTC
CASSLNGNSYEQYF
>TRBJ1-4|TRBV3-1|TRBD1|-
TGTGCCAGCAGCCACTCAACAGGGGGCGAAAAACTGTTTTTT
CASSHSTGGEKLFF
>TRBJ2-3|TRBV12-3/TRBV12-4|-|many
TGCGCCAGCAGCTTAGTACAGGGCGCAGATACGCAGTATTTT
CASSLVQGADTQYF
>TRBJ1-1|TRBV6-1|-|-
TGTGCCAGCAGTCCGCAGGACGGCAGCCACGCTGAAGCTTTCTTT
CASSPQDGSHAEAFF
>TRBJ2-7|TRBV20-1|-|-
TGCAGTGCTAGAGGAAGGAAAGGGGAAGGGTCCTACGAGCAGTACTTC
CSARGRKGEGSYEQYF
>TRBJ2-7|TRBV3-1|-|-
TGTGCCAGCAGCCAAGATCTACGGGGGGCGTACGAGCAGTACTTC
CASSQDLRGAYEQYF
>TRBJ2-5|TRBV6-2/TRBV6-3|-|few
TGTGCCAGTTGGGGGCGTCGGGGAGAGACCCAGTACTTC
CASWGRRGETQYF
>TRBJ1-6|TRBV29-1|TRBD1|few
TGCAGCGTTAAGAGGACAGGGACCTGGTCACCCCTCCACTTT
CSVKRTGTWSPLHF
>TRBJ1-1|TRBV4-3|-|-
TGCGCCAGCAGATACAGGGAAGGGGACACTGAAGCTTTCTTT
CASRYREGDTEAFF
>TRBJ2-3|TRBV5-1|-|few
TGCGCCAGCAGCTTGACTGGCAGGGGACCAGATACGCAGTATTTT
CASSLTGRGPDTQYF
>TRBJ1-4|TRBV12-5|-|-
TGTGCTAGTGAGGACAGTGAGAGTGAAAAACTGTTTTTT
CASEDSESEKLFF
>TRBJ2-1|TRBV5-6|TRBD2|few
TGTGCCAGCAGCTTGGCGTTAGCGGGAGTCCATGAGCAGTTCTTC
CASSLALAGVHEQFF
>TRBJ1-2|TRBV20-1|-|-
TGCAGTGCTAGTTCCGGGGTCGGCTACACCTTC
CSASSGVGYTF
>TRBJ2-5|TRBV30|-|-
TGTGCCTGGAGTGTGGGATACCAAGAGACCCAGTACTTC
CAWSVGYQETQYF
>TRBJ2-5|TRBV20-1|-|-
TGCAGTGCTTTTAACCCTAGCCTAAAAGGGGAGACCCAGTACTTC
CSAFNPSLKGETQYF
>TRBJ2-5|TRBV11-2|-|few
TGTGCCAGCAGCTTAGGCCCCTATAAAGTCCCGGCCGGGAAAGAGACCCAGTACTTC
CASSLGPYKVPAGKETQYF
>TRBJ2-1|TRBV12-3/TRBV12-4|-|many
TGTGCCAGCAGTGGTGATCGCGAGCAGCAGTTCTTC
CASSGDREQQFF
>TRBJ2-3|TRBV11-3|-|once
TGTGCCAGCAGCTTCGGGGGGCCTCAGAATACGCAGTATTTT
CASSFGGPQNTQYF
>TRBJ2-7|TRBV20-1|TRBD1|-
TGCAGTGCCCCTCGTCCTTACGACAGGGGGAGAAGCGGGACCGCCTACGAGCAGTACTTC
CSAPRPYDRGRSGTAYEQYF